Listed below are T cell receptor beta chains from one sample, sequenced in a study of shared clonotypes between healthy human individuals. Clones were read by immunoSEQ multiplex PCR, and TCRdb kept only the in-frame ones, dropping some. The table shows hundreds of thousands of clones, with 96% occurring only once. Sequences were obtained from naive CD4+ T cells sorted from blood. All receptors come from a woman aged 25 to 45 in good health. The CDR3 runs from the conserved cysteine through the conserved F or W. D genes are given only for firm matches. Only some rows state a clone size, as once, few, many or a class for expanded clones.

V	J	D	size	CDR3	DNA
TRBV19	TRBJ2-3	TRBD1	NA	CASSIIGTGARTDTQYF	TGTGCCAGTAGTATTATAGGGACAGGGGCTCGCACAGATACGCAGTATTTT
TRBV10-1	TRBJ1-1	TRBD1	NA	CASSETGVNTEAFF	TGCGCCAGCAGTGAGACAGGGGTTAACACTGAAGCTTTCTTT
TRBV5-1	TRBJ2-4	TRBD1	NA	CASSPGQGLGIQYF	TGCGCCAGCAGCCCAGGACAGGGTTTGGGCATTCAGTACTTC
TRBV29-1	TRBJ1-2	NA	NA	CSVEDRPIYGYTF	TGCAGCGTTGAAGATCGGCCGATCTATGGCTACACCTTC
TRBV19	TRBJ2-2	TRBD2	NA	CASSPLAGVRGGELFF	TGTGCCAGTAGCCCTCTAGCGGGAGTCCGGGGCGGGGAGCTGTTTTTT
TRBV6-1	TRBJ2-1	NA	NA	CASSSYWLSRGPTLF	TGTGCCAGCAGTTCGTATTGGTTAAGTAGGGGACCGACGCTCTTC
TRBV28	TRBJ2-7	NA	NA	CASSLVQTYEQYF	TGTGCCAGCAGTTTAGTTCAAACCTACGAGCAGTACTTC
TRBV5-1	TRBJ2-5	NA	NA	CASSGRVGGQETQYF	TGCGCCAGCAGCGGCCGGGTTGGCGGACAAGAGACCCAGTACTTC
TRBV10-3	TRBJ2-2	TRBD2	once	CAISESGGRDTGELFF	TGTGCCATCAGTGAGTCGGGCGGGAGGGACACCGGGGAGCTGTTTTTT
TRBV2	TRBJ2-1	NA	NA	CASIYNEQFF	TGTGCCAGCATTTACAATGAGCAGTTCTTC
TRBV28	TRBJ1-1	TRBD1	NA	CASSSASGGNTEAFF	TGTGCCAGCAGTTCCGCTTCAGGGGGCAACACTGAAGCTTTCTTT
TRBV7-8	TRBJ2-1	TRBD1	NA	CASSSGQGFSSYNEQFF	TGTGCCAGCAGCTCAGGACAGGGATTTAGCTCCTACAATGAGCAGTTCTTC
TRBV7-2	TRBJ2-7	TRBD2	NA	CASSDPTSGSYEQYF	TGTGCCAGCAGCGACCCGACTAGCGGGAGCTACGAGCAGTACTTC
TRBV6-5	TRBJ1-1	NA	NA	CASSYSYTRGRAFF	TGTGCCAGCAGTTACTCGTATACCCGGGGGAGGGCTTTCTTT
TRBV4-2	TRBJ1-1	TRBD1	NA	CASSQVWDRDSRAFF	TGTGCCAGCAGCCAAGTCTGGGACAGGGATTCGAGGGCTTTCTTT
TRBV7-9	TRBJ2-3	TRBD2	NA	CASSAYTRGRKADTQYF	TGTGCCAGCAGCGCCTATACCCGCGGGAGGAAAGCAGATACGCAGTATTTT
TRBV7-5	TRBJ2-6	NA	NA	CARKAARQSRANVLTF	TGTGCCAGAAAGGCTGCTAGACAAAGTCGGGCCAACGTCCTGACTTTC
TRBV5-1	TRBJ2-2	NA	NA	CASSLSARVAGELFF	TGCGCCAGCAGCTTGAGCGCTAGGGTAGCCGGGGAGCTGTTTTTT
TRBV28	TRBJ2-7	TRBD1	NA	CASSLTGVTYEQYF	TGTGCCAGCAGTCTGACAGGGGTCACCTACGAGCAGTACTTC
TRBV2	TRBJ2-2	NA	NA	CASSEARARQAGELFF	TGTGCCAGCAGTGAAGCGCGGGCAAGACAAGCCGGGGAGCTGTTTTTT
TRBV5-1	TRBJ2-3	TRBD1	NA	CASSFGTGEDTQYF	TGCGCCAGCAGCTTTGGGACAGGGGAAGATACGCAGTATTTT
TRBV28	TRBJ1-2	NA	once	CASSLTGQYGYTF	TGTGCCAGCAGTTTGACCGGGCAATATGGCTACACCTTC
TRBV13	TRBJ1-1	TRBD1	NA	CASSLTWDRRESGTEAFF	TGTGCCAGCAGCCTAACCTGGGACAGGCGAGAGTCTGGCACTGAAGCTTTCTTT
TRBV27	TRBJ1-4	TRBD1	NA	CASSLGQGWGKLFF	TGTGCCAGCAGTTTGGGACAGGGGTGGGGAAAACTGTTTTTT
TRBV5-1	TRBJ2-2	NA	NA	CASSLVGGTNTGELFF	TGCGCCAGCAGCTTGGTCGGGGGTACGAACACCGGGGAGCTGTTTTTT
TRBV18	TRBJ2-3	NA	NA	CASSPKTTDTQYF	TGTGCCAGCTCACCGAAGACCACAGATACGCAGTATTTT
TRBV6-1	TRBJ2-7	TRBD2	NA	CASSGQREINEQYF	TGTGCCAGCAGTGGACAGCGGGAGATAAACGAGCAGTACTTC
TRBV29-1	TRBJ1-1	NA	NA	CSVGRRMNTEAFF	TGCAGCGTTGGGCGGAGGATGAACACTGAAGCTTTCTTT
TRBV19	TRBJ2-5	NA	NA	CASSDYPGETQYF	TGTGCCAGTAGTGACTACCCGGGGGAGACCCAGTACTTC
TRBV16	TRBJ2-7	TRBD1	NA	CASSQLVRQGAGEQYF	TGTGCCAGCAGCCAATTGGTGAGACAGGGGGCCGGAGAGCAGTACTTC
TRBV4-1	TRBJ1-3	NA	NA	CASSRLKPGQATGNTIYF	TGCGCCAGCAGCCGATTAAAACCGGGACAAGCAACTGGAAACACCATATATTTT
TRBV5-1	TRBJ2-2	TRBD2	NA	CASSLLTGGRTGELFF	TGCGCCAGCAGCTTGTTAACGGGAGGAAGGACCGGGGAGCTGTTTTTT
TRBV6-6	TRBJ2-5	NA	NA	CARRDCGLQETQYF	TGTGCCAGACGGGACTGCGGACTCCAAGAGACCCAGTACTTC
TRBV4-1	TRBJ1-2	NA	NA	CASSHPPRQNIYYGYTF	TGCGCCAGCAGCCATCCGCCTCGACAGAACATTTACTATGGCTACACCTTC
TRBV20-1	TRBJ2-1	NA	NA	CSASPAISGVF	TGCAGTGCTAGCCCCGCCATATCAGGGGTCTTC
TRBV5-1	TRBJ2-2	NA	NA	CASSPGAGELFF	TGCGCCAGCAGCCCCGGGGCCGGGGAGCTGTTTTTT